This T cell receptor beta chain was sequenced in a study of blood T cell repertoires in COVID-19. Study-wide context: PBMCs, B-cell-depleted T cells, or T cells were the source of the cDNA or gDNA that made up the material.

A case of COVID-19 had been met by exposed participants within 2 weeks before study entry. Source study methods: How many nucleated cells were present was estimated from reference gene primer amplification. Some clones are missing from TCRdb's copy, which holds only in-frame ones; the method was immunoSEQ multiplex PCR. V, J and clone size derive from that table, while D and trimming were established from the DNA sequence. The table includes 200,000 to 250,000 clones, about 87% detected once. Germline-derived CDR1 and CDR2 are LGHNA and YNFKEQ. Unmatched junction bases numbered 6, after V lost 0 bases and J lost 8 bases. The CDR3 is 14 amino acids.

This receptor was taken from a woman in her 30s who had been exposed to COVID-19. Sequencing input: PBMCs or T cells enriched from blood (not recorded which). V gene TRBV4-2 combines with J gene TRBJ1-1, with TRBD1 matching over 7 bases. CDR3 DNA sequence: TGTGCCAGCAGCCAAGACCCTAACAGGGGAGAAGCTTTCTTT. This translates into CASSQDPNRGEAFF.